This T cell receptor (beta chain) derives from a study of regulatory T cells in long-lasting Graves disease. Construction of TCR beta libraries relied on iRepertoire HTBI primers and on Arm-PCR targeting CDR3 regions. TCRdb independently ran MiXCR on the multiplex PCR reads; one entry per CDR3 protein. The sample holds approximately 690,000 distinct CDR3 sequences, 25% to 35% seen once. Whole-study findings and limits: TRBV28, TRBJ1-2 and TRBJ2-5 were segments that persistent disease favored.

V was cut by 7 bases and J by 3 bases, with 13 bases left in between. This CDR3 region has 13 residues. CDR1 is PRHDT and CDR2 is FYEKMQ in the germline V gene (reference sequence). Regarding time point: persistent/refractory GD, antithyroid drugs over 5 years with positive TRAb. TCR sequences were obtained from RNA taken from PBMCs. The sample holds a few counts of this clonotype. The target antigen is unknown. The chain joins TRBV13 to TRBJ2-7; D unclear. The sample consisted of peripheral blood mononuclear cells (PBMCs), taken when the disease was refractory, from a patient treated with antithyroid drugs. This TCR was sampled from a female donor with Graves disease. The CDR3 reads CASNADRRYEQYF. The CDR3 region has the DNA TGTGCCAGCAATGCGGACCGGCGCTACGAGCAGTACTTC.